Listed below are T cell receptor beta chains from one sample, sequenced in a study of T cells after yellow fever vaccination. TCRdb independently ran MiXCR on the 5' RACE reads; one entry per CDR3 protein. This sample carries under 350,000 distinct CDR3 sequences, approximately 4% of them seen once, and the ten largest clones take roughly 25%. Source: PBMCs, taken 5 days after the yellow fever booster vaccination. These receptors were collected from a man younger than 30 who received the YFV17D yellow fever vaccine. Both conserved end residues are part of each CDR3. Only some rows state a clone size, as once, few, many or a class for expanded clones.

j_call v_call clone_size cdr3_aa
TRBJ2-5 TRBV11-2 . CASSSAGGFETQYF
TRBJ2-3 TRBV20-1 many CSASPPGTDTQYF
TRBJ1-5 TRBV28 . CASSYSQGQPQHF
TRBJ2-1 TRBV6-5 many CASSYDLAGRNEQFF
TRBJ1-1 TRBV18 few CASSPDRAVAFF
TRBJ1-4 TRBV6-6 many CGAGGEKLFF
TRBJ2-2 TRBV11-1 few CASSLAPGLPSTGELFF
TRBJ2-2 TRBV11-2 once CASSSATGLTGELFF
TRBJ2-3 TRBV7-3 many CASSLTALAESTDTQYF
TRBJ1-5 TRBV6-5 few CASSMFSNQPQHF
TRBJ2-3 TRBV5-1 . CASSLGLVTDTQYF
TRBJ1-5 TRBV3-1 many CASSPGWVNQPQHF
TRBJ2-5 TRBV6-5 . CASSYRLAEETQYF
TRBJ1-1 TRBV7-6 many CASSFIPPLTGDMNTEAFF
TRBJ1-2 TRBV6-1 . CASSRDRGSGYTF
TRBJ2-7 TRBV7-9 few CASSLARDRGGTYEQYF
TRBJ2-3 TRBV5-4 . CASSLIGGRSGMQYF
TRBJ1-5 TRBV6-5 few CASRTGAYGNQPQHF
TRBJ1-1 TRBV5-5 . CASSWGTGTEAFF
TRBJ2-3 TRBV7-8 few CASSTRQGASTDTQYF
TRBJ1-1 TRBV25-1 . CASSAPTLGTEAFF
TRBJ2-2 TRBV6-5 few CASSYVVGNTGELFF
TRBJ1-1 TRBV20-1 . CSARVPTGYTEAFF
TRBJ2-7 TRBV7-2 few CATKPGTSGYEQYF
TRBJ2-3 TRBV7-3 . CASSLSPTSSTDTQYF
TRBJ1-4 TRBV5-1 . CASSGGQRDEKLFF
TRBJ1-5 TRBV9 . CASSVGSGGGQPQNF
TRBJ2-1 TRBV18 few CASSRTSQQNNEQFF
TRBJ2-3 TRBV5-1 many CASSLDSQDTQYF
TRBJ1-5 TRBV20-1 . CSASDKVWEPQHF
TRBJ1-2 TRBV7-2 . CASSLTGLDNYGYTF
TRBJ2-3 TRBV7-6 few CASSSWTSGEGDTQYF
TRBJ2-5 TRBV5-1 . CASSVGLAAIQETQYF
TRBJ2-1 TRBV4-3 many CASGPLGQGGNEQFF
TRBJ1-1 TRBV7-2 . CASSLGPSLINTEAFF
TRBJ1-1 TRBV30 . CAWTPGRTEAFF
TRBJ1-5 TRBV4-3 many CASSQAPGPGGPQHF
TRBJ2-4 TRBV25-1 . CASSEYEASGGRIAKNIQYF
TRBJ1-1 TRBV29-1 . CSGDRGNTEAFF
TRBJ1-5 TRBV5-1 . CASSPGQVLGNQPQHF
TRBJ2-1 TRBV6-5 . CASSLSGGGANEQFF
TRBJ1-1 TRBV7-9 few CASSLGQGFEAFF
TRBJ1-1 TRBV12-3/TRBV12-4 few CASSSSAASTEAFF
TRBJ2-5 TRBV12-3/TRBV12-4 many CASSLVPSRRQETQYF
TRBJ2-5 TRBV24-1 few CATSDLRGAGETQYF
TRBJ2-2 TRBV9 . CASGRTGTAGELFF
TRBJ1-5 TRBV10-3 . CAISEEDQGQPQHF
TRBJ1-1 TRBV6-1 . CASSPTAVNTEAFF
TRBJ1-3 TRBV2 few CASSDRAYGNTIYF
TRBJ1-1 TRBV20-1 . CSAGENRAEAFF
TRBJ2-1 TRBV4-2 few CASSLDRLAGVASYNEQFF
TRBJ2-6 TRBV20-1 . CSARDLRYSGANVLTF
TRBJ1-2 TRBV12-3/TRBV12-4 many CASSLPGTGADGYTF
TRBJ1-1 TRBV7-2 many CASSVTGTIVAFF
TRBJ2-3 TRBV6-2/TRBV6-3 many CASSYPTSGGTSTDTQYF
TRBJ1-4 TRBV6-6 . CASKDRGLMGEKLFF
TRBJ1-1 TRBV7-3 once CASGQLNTGAFF
TRBJ2-1 TRBV21-1 many CASSRRRANEQFF